The source of this TCR beta chain is a study of lymphopenia after photon versus proton radiotherapy. A note on this clone: Its cognate antigen is unknown.

Per germline, CDR1 SEHNR and CDR2 FQNEAQ (reference sequence). This CDR3 is built from 15 residues. Trimming cost V 4 bases and J 4 bases; bases outside gene matches: 6. Profiling relied on immunoSEQ multiplex PCR, and the TCRdb table lists in-frame clones only, not all of them. The table has about 55,000 clones, roughly 80% seen once. Study outcomes and limitations: Authors raise, but do not show, better survival with proton therapy.

The source of this sequence is a man aged 60 to 75 with pancreatic cancer. This chain joins TRBV7-9 and TRBJ1-4; 7 positions match TRBD1. The source material was peripheral blood, sampled from a patient treated with proton-based radiotherapy. This CDR3 reads CASSSDRALNEKLFF. CDR3 sequence (DNA): TGTGCCAGCAGCTCCGACAGGGCCCTTAATGAAAAACTGTTTTTT.